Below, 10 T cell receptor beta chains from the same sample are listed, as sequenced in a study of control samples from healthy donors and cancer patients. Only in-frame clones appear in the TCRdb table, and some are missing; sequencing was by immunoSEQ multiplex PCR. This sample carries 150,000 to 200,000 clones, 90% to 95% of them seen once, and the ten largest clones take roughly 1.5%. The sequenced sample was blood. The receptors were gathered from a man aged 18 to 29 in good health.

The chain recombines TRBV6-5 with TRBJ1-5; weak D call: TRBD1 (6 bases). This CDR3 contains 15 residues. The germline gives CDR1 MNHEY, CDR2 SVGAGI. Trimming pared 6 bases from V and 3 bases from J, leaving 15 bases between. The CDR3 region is CASRDTDRNNQPQHF. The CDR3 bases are TGTGCCAGCAGAGATACTGACAGGAACAATCAGCCCCAGCATTTT.

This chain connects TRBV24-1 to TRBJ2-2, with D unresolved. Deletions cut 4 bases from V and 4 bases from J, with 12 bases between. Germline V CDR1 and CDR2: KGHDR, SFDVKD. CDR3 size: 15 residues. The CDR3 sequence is CATSERSVRTGELFF. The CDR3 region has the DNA TGTGCCACCAGTGAGAGAAGCGTCCGCACCGGGGAGCTGTTTTTT.

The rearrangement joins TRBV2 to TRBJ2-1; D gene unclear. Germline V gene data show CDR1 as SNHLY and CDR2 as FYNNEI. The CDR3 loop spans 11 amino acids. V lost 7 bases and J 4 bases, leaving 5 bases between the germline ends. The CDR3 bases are TGTGCCAGCAAGCAGTACAATGAGCAGTTCTTC. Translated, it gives CASKQYNEQFF.

CDR3 sequence reads: CASSQGQGVVTGELFF. The CDR3 nucleotides read TGTGCCAGCAGCCAGGGACAGGGGGTTGTCACCGGGGAGCTGTTTTTT. This chain connects TRBV3-1 (or the pseudogene TRBV3-2) to TRBJ2-2; 11 nucleotides align to TRBD1. Germline CDR1 reads LGHDT; CDR2 reads YNNKEL (reference sequence). The CDR3 runs 16 residues. With 3 bases clipped from V and 4 bases from J, the junction kept 4 bases outside the gene matches.

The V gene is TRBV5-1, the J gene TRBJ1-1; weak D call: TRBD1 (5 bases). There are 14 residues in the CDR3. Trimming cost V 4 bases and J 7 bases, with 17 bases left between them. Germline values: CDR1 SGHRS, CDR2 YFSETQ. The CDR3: CASSILSDSGEAFF. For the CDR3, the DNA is TGCGCCAGCAGCATCCTCAGCGACAGCGGTGAAGCTTTCTTT.

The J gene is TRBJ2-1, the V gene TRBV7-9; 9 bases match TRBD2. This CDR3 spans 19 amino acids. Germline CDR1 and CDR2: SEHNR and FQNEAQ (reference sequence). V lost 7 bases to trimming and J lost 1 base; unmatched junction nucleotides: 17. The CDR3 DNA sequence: TGTGCCAGCATTCCCCCCGGCGGGGGGGCCTCTGGGTCCTACAATGAGCAGTTCTTC. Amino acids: CASIPPGGGASGSYNEQFF.

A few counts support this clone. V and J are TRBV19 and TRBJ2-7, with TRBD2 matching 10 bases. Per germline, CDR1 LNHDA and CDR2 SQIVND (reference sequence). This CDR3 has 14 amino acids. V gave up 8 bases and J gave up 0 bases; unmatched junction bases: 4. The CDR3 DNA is TGTGCCAGTGCTGGGACTAGCGCCTCCTACGAGCAGTACTTC. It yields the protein CASAGTSASYEQYF.

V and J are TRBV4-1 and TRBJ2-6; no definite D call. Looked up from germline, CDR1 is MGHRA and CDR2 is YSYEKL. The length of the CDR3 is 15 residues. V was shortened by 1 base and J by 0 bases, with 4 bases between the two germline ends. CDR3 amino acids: CASSQGGSGANVLTF. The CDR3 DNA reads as TGCGCCAGCAGCCAAGGTGGCTCTGGGGCCAACGTCCTGACTTTC.

The CDR3 sequence is CASSLRTGASNYGYTF. The DNA for the CDR3 is TGTGCCAGCAGCTTAAGGACAGGGGCCTCGAACTATGGCTACACCTTC. This chain links TRBV7-9 with TRBJ1-2; 9 positions match TRBD1. This CDR3 spans 16 amino acids. The germline CDR1 and CDR2 sequences are SEHNR and FQNEAQ (reference sequence). The J segment lost 2 bases and the V segment lost 2 bases, leaving 6 bases of the junction unmatched.

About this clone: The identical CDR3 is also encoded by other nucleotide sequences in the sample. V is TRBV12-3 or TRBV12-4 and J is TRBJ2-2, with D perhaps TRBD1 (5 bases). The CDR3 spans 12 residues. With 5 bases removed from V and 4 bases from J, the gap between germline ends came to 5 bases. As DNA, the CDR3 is TGTGCCAGCAGTAGGGGCACCGGGGAGCTGTTTTTT. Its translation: CASSRGTGELFF.